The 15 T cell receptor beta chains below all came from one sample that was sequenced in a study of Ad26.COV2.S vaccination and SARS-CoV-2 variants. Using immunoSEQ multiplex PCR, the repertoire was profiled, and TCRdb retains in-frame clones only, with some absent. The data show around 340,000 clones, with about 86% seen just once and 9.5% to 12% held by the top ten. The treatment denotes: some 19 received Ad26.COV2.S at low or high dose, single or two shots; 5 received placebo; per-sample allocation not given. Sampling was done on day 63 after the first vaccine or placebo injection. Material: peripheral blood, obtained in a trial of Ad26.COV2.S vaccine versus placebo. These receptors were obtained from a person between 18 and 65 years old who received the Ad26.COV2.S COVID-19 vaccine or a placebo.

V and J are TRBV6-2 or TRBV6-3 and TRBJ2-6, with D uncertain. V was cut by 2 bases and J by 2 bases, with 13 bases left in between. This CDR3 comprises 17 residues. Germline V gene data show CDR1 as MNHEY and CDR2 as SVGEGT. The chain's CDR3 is CASSYLPASPGANVLTF. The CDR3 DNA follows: TGTGCCAGCAGTTACCTACCAGCTAGTCCTGGGGCCAACGTCCTGACTTTC.

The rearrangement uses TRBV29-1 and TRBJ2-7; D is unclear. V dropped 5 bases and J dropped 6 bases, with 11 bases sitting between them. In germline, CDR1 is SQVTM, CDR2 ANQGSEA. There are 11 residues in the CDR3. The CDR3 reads CSVYQGSEQYF. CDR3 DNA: TGCAGCGTTTACCAAGGGTCCGAGCAGTACTTC.

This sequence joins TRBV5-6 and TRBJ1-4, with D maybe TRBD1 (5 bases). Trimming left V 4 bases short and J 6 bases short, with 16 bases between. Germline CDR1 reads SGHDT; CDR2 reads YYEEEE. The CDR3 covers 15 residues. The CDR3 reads CASSSVGLGDEKLFF. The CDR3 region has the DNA TGTGCCAGCAGCAGCGTCGGATTGGGGGATGAAAAACTGTTTTTT.

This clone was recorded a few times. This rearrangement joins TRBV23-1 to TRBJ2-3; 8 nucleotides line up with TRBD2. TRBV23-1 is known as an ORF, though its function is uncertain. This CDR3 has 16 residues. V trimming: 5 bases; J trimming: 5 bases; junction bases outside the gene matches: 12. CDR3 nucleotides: TGCGCCAGCAGTAGCGAGAACGGGGGGGCCGAAGATACGCAGTATTTT. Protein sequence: CASSSENGGAEDTQYF.

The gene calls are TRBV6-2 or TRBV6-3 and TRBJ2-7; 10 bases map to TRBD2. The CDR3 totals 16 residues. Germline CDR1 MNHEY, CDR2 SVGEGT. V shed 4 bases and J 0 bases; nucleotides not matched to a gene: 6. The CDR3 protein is CASSSLVAGGSYEQYF. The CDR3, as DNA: TGTGCCAGCAGTTCCCTCGTAGCGGGAGGCTCCTACGAGCAGTACTTC.

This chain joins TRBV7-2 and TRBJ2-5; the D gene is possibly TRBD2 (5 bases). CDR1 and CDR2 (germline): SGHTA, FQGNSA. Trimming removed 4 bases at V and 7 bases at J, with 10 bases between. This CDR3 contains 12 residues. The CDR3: CASSSRVGTQYF. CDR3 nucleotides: TGTGCCAGCAGCTCGCGGGTAGGGACCCAGTACTTC.

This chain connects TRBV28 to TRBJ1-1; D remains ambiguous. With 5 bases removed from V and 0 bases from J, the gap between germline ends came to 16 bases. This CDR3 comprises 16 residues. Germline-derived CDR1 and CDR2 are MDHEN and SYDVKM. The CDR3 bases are TGTGCCAGCAGTCTAATCTCGACTTTCATGAACACTGAAGCTTTCTTT. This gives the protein CASSLISTFMNTEAFF.

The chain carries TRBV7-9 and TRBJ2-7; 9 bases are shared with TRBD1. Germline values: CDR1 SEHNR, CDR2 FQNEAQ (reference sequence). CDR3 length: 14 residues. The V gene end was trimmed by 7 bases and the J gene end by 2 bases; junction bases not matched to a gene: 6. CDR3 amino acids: CASNTGTGPYEQYF. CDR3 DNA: TGTGCCAGCAATACCGGGACAGGGCCCTACGAGCAGTACTTC. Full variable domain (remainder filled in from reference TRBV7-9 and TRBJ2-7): DTGVSQNPRHKITKRGQNVTFRCDPISEHNRLYWYRQTLGQGPEFLTYFQNEAQLEKSRLLSDRFSAERPKGSFSTLEIQRTEQGDSAMYLCASNTGTGPYEQYFGPGTRLTVT.

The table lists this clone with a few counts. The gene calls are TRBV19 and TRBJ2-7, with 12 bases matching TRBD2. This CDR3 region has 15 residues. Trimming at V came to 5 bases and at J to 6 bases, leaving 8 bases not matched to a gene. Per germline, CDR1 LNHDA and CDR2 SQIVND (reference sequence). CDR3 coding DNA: TGTGCCAGTAGTTCCCGACTAGCGGGAGACTTCGAGCAGTACTTC. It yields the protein CASSSRLAGDFEQYF.

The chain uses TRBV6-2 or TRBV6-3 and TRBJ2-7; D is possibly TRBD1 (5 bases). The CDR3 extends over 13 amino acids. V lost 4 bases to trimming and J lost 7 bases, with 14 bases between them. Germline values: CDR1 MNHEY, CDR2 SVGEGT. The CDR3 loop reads CASSSPTAGEQYF. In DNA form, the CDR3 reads TGTGCCAGCAGTTCCCCGACAGCTGGGGAGCAGTACTTC.

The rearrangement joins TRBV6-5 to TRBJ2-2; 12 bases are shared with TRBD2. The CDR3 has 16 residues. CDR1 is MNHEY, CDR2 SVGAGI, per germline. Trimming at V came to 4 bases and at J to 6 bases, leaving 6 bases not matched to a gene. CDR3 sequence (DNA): TGTGCCAGCAGTTTTGAAGGACTAGCGGGACCCGGGGAGCTGTTTTTT. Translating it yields CASSFEGLAGPGELFF.

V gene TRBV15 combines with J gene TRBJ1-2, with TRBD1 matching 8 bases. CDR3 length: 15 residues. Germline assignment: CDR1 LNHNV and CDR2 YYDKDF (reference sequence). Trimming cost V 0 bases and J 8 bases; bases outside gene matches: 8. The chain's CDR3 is CATSRDRVQGAGYTF. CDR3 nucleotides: TGTGCCACCAGCAGAGATAGGGTGCAGGGGGCGGGCTACACCTTC.

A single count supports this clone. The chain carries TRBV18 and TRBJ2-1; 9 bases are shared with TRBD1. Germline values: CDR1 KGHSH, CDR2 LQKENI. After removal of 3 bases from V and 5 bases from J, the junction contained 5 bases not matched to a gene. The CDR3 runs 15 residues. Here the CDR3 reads CASSPRDRVNNEQFF. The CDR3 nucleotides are TGTGCCAGCTCACCCCGGGACAGGGTGAACAATGAGCAGTTCTTC.

CDR3 sequence (DNA): TGTGCCAGCAGTTCCCCGTCCAACCTTGAGCACGAGCAGTACTTC. Encoded protein: CASSSPSNLEHEQYF. The V and J genes are TRBV27 and TRBJ2-7; D remains ambiguous. This CDR3 contains 15 residues. The V gene's germline CDR1 is MNHEY and CDR2 SMNVEV (reference sequence). Trimming removed 4 bases at V and 5 bases at J, with 18 bases between.

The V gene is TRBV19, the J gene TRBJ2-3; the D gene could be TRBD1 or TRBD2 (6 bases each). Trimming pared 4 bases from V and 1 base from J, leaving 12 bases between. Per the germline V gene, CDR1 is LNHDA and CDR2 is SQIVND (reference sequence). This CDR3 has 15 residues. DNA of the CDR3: TGTGCCAGTAGTAGAGGGGGGCCCCGCACAGATACGCAGTATTTT. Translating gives CASSRGGPRTDTQYF.